This TCR beta chain is from a study of human T cells and chemical hapten exposure (dated by TCRdb to the early 2020s). Broadly, across the study: For sensitization, 2% DPC in acetone was applied to an approximately 2 cm by approximately 2 cm area of upper inner arm skin. Under 30 alopecia patients gave blood for TCR sequencing at one to four time points (pre-sensitization, 2, 6 and 24 weeks). Patch testing on the upper back used Finn chambers containing 0.01% DPC, with scoring done after 6 days according to International Contact Dermatitis Research Group standards. Weekly therapeutic DPC doses were additionally applied to the scalp of patients throughout the roughly 25-week study period. Blood samples were taken from patients before sensitization (week 0) and then at 2, 6 and about 24 weeks after DPC sensitization. Libraries were pooled for sequencing, and variation in per-sample TCR yields was attributed mainly to small differences in library volumes within the pool. The study tracked peripheral blood TCR repertoire changes in vivo during primary and secondary sensitization to the hapten diphenylcyclopropenone (DPC) in alopecia patients. The mostly female patient cohort included alopecia areata with under or over 50% scalp involvement, alopecia totalis and alopecia universalis.

As concerns this clonotype: No cognate antigen has been identified for it. A read error may explain this, as a much larger clone is one base away. This likely comes from a read error, as the CDR3 has no conserved phenylalanine or tryptophan at its end.

The investigation overall reported the following: Repeated subsampling changed both the strength of the expansion versus patch-test correlation and the threshold at which that correlation became significant. Expanded TCRs formed significantly more large CDR3 similarity clusters than pre-sensitization or healthy control sets, consistent with antigen-driven responses. DPC sensitization did not change the number of TCRs with a frequency above 1 in 1000, and there was no evidence of changes in global repertoire structure. Alopecia, a presumed autoimmune disease, was present in all patients, so the immune response of the patients might differ from that of healthy individuals. Patch test score was positively correlated with the number of PT1 expanded TCRs, with significance at thresholds 8, 16 and 32 but not at 4.

Sample time point, as interpreted from the label and publication: patch test 2, 6 weeks after DPC sensitization. Reading the label with the study, this specimen's treatment or condition is: therapeutic diphenylcyclopropenone sensitization with weekly scalp DPC. At each patch-test visit, blood was drawn before the patch test was applied. Patients were considered eligible if aged 18 to 70, diagnosed with alopecia and deemed suitable for DPC therapy, and patients were excluded if pregnant. Total RNA was isolated from unfractionated whole blood collected in Tempus Blood RNA tubes. The library relied on RACE. The sequencer was a NextSeq 500. During library preparation, unique molecular identifiers were attached to individual cDNA molecules so that TCRs could be counted quantitatively and reproducibly. Each blood RNA sample was used to sequence both TCR alpha and TCR beta chains. In the original analysis: The median number of TCRs per sample was 95,638, ranging from about 23,224 to 750,000. V, J and CDR3 annotation of the TCR reads was performed with the Decombinator software suite. Every sample was subsampled to the same number of TCRs (28,000) for the PS versus PT1 abundance plots. Expanded TCRs were defined as absent before sensitization and observed at least eight times at the 2-week time point. TCRdb handled the public reads itself, with Q25 trimming in fastp and clone calling in MiXCR, and kept productive beta chains. Each entry merges the rows of one CDR3 protein and shows their most common DNA and genes. These V and J calls rely on TCRdb rather than the paper's analysis. Present in this sample are tens of thousands of distinct CDR3 sequences, about 3% of which were seen just once. Jointly, the top ten make up about 7.4% of the sample.

Taken from the germline V gene (reference sequence), the CDR1 and CDR2 loops are DFQATT and SNEGSKA. At the junction V is shortened by 1 base and J by 3 bases; bases outside the gene matches: 3. The CDR3 length equals 14 residues, ends included. Just CDR3 DNA is preserved here, 42 bases in frame from base 1. The chain joins TRBV20-1 to TRBJ2-7; 10 bases in the junction line up with TRBD1. The material was whole blood, obtained in connection with sensitization to the hapten diphenylcyclopropenone (DPC). The TCR comes from a man aged 35-49 years with alopecia areata. Some clones in this sample may be carry-over from other donors' samples. The CDR3 loop reads CSARVGDRGYEQYY. The sequence in DNA is TGCAGTGCTAGAGTCGGGGACAGGGGCTACGAGCAGTACTAC.